These T cell receptor beta chains were read from a single sample in a study of T cell responses to AZD1222 COVID-19 vaccine. Assay: immunoSEQ multiplex PCR; the TCRdb copy retains only in-frame clones and omits some. Found here are roughly 85,000 clones, approximately 91% of them singletons; the top ten hold around 5.1%. The sequences come from peripheral blood, collected on day 0 of MenACWY control vaccination. The receptors here all came from an adult in good health. Each CDR3 is given with its conserved first and last residue. The D gene is left open where the match is weak. Clone size is given for some rows only: seen once, a few or many times, or a class if the clone is expanded.

d_call	v_call	j_call	clone_size	cdr3_aa	cdr3_nt
NA	TRBV5-1	TRBJ2-7	NA	CASSLGQYYEQYF	TGCGCCAGCAGCTTGGGCCAGTACTACGAGCAGTACTTC
NA	TRBV3-1/TRBV3-2	TRBJ1-1	NA	CASFGGALNTEAFF	TGTGCCAGCTTCGGGGGGGCCCTGAACACTGAAGCTTTCTTT
TRBD2	TRBV2	TRBJ2-7	NA	CASIGGLAGNYEQYF	TGTGCCAGCATTGGGGGGCTAGCGGGGAACTACGAGCAGTACTTC
NA	TRBV10-3	TRBJ1-4	NA	CAISESGGLEKLFF	TGTGCCATCAGTGAGTCGGGGGGACTTGAAAAACTGTTTTTT
TRBD1	TRBV10-3	TRBJ2-1	NA	CAISIQGAHNEQFF	TGTGCCATCAGTATACAGGGGGCACACAATGAGCAGTTCTTC
NA	TRBV18	TRBJ2-7	NA	CASSPPRSYEQYF	TGTGCCAGCTCACCACCGAGGTCCTACGAGCAGTACTTC
TRBD2	TRBV5-4	TRBJ2-1	NA	CASSRAGGDEQFF	TGTGCCAGCAGCCGGGCGGGGGGCGATGAGCAGTTCTTC
NA	TRBV6-5	TRBJ2-7	once	CASSYMDSPAYEQYF	TGTGCCAGCAGTTACATGGACTCGCCAGCCTACGAGCAGTACTTC
TRBD1	TRBV4-1	TRBJ2-1	NA	CASSPTGDPNNEQFF	TGCGCCAGCAGCCCGACAGGGGACCCCAACAATGAGCAGTTCTTC
TRBD1	TRBV7-2	TRBJ1-1	NA	CASLQGPSTEAFF	TGTGCCAGCCTACAGGGGCCGAGCACTGAAGCTTTCTTT
TRBD1	TRBV11-3	TRBJ2-5	once	CASSSGTGETQYF	TGTGCCAGCAGCTCCGGGACAGGGGAGACCCAGTACTTC
TRBD1	TRBV6-1	TRBJ2-7	NA	CASSGGRGQGIYEQYF	TGTGCCAGCAGTGGGGGCCGTGGACAGGGTATTTACGAGCAGTACTTC
NA	TRBV19	TRBJ1-1	NA	CAQDLGRVEAFF	TGTGCCCAAGATCTAGGGCGGGTTGAAGCTTTCTTT
NA	TRBV18	TRBJ1-5	NA	CASSTLGPGQPQHF	TGTGCCAGCTCAACCTTGGGGCCGGGTCAGCCCCAGCATTTT
NA	TRBV15	TRBJ1-6	NA	CATSRDSNSPLHF	TGTGCCACCAGCAGAGACAGTAATTCACCCCTCCACTTT
TRBD1	TRBV7-9	TRBJ1-1	NA	CASSLMGQGNTEAFF	TGTGCCAGCAGCTTAATGGGACAGGGGAACACTGAAGCTTTCTTT
NA	TRBV4-3	TRBJ1-5	NA	CASSQDLNQPQHF	TGCGCCAGCAGCCAAGATCTAAATCAGCCCCAGCATTTT
NA	TRBV6-5	TRBJ1-1	NA	CASRLRGITEAFF	TGTGCCTCAAGGTTGCGAGGGATCACTGAAGCTTTCTTT
NA	TRBV9	TRBJ1-1	NA	CASSAGGPTEAFF	TGTGCCAGCAGCGCAGGCGGGCCCACTGAAGCTTTCTTT
NA	TRBV3-1/TRBV3-2	TRBJ2-4	NA	CASSLLQGSLAKNIQYF	TGTGCCAGCAGCCTACTACAGGGATCTTTAGCCAAAAACATTCAGTACTTC
NA	TRBV6-2/TRBV6-3	TRBJ1-2	NA	CASSYVLRSYGYTF	TGTGCCAGCAGTTATGTTCTCAGGTCCTATGGCTACACCTTC
TRBD1	TRBV5-1	TRBJ1-6	NA	CASSFDRESSPLHF	TGCGCCAGCAGCTTCGACAGGGAAAGTTCACCCCTCCACTTT
NA	TRBV28	TRBJ1-2	NA	CASNPGSTGYGYTF	TGTGCCAGCAACCCCGGATCTACGGGCTATGGCTACACCTTC
TRBD2	TRBV4-3	TRBJ2-1	NA	CASGLWDGGENEQFF	TGCGCCAGCGGACTCTGGGACGGGGGGGAAAATGAGCAGTTCTTC
NA	TRBV6-2/TRBV6-3	TRBJ1-1	NA	CASSYPMGANTEAFF	TGTGCCAGCAGTTACCCTATGGGGGCGAACACTGAAGCTTTCTTT
NA	TRBV24-1	TRBJ2-2	NA	CATSEGRGNTGELFF	TGTGCCACCAGTGAGGGCAGGGGGAACACCGGGGAGCTGTTTTTT
NA	TRBV28	TRBJ1-1	NA	CASSSPYGAGGTEAFF	TGTGCCAGCAGTTCTCCGTACGGCGCGGGTGGCACTGAAGCTTTCTTT
NA	TRBV28	TRBJ1-1	NA	CASSRFRGTEAFF	TGTGCCAGCAGTCGGTTCAGGGGCACTGAAGCTTTCTTT
TRBD1	TRBV6-5	TRBJ1-5	NA	CASSYGTGYQPQHF	TGTGCCAGCAGTTACGGGACAGGGTATCAGCCCCAGCATTTT
NA	TRBV11-2	TRBJ1-1	NA	CASSLQRVQQAFF	TGTGCCAGCAGCTTACAGAGGGTTCAGCAAGCTTTCTTT
NA	TRBV2	TRBJ2-3	NA	CASGEETLSTDTQYF	TGTGCCAGCGGTGAAGAAACCCTGAGCACAGATACGCAGTATTTT
TRBD1	TRBV5-4	TRBJ2-1	NA	CASSWTGRDEQFF	TGTGCCAGCAGCTGGACAGGGCGCGATGAGCAGTTCTTC
NA	TRBV4-3	TRBJ2-5	NA	CASSQAHGYRETQYF	TGCGCCAGCAGCCAAGCACACGGATACCGAGAGACCCAGTACTTC
TRBD2	TRBV5-1	TRBJ2-2	NA	CASSLAPTSGASGELFF	TGCGCCAGCAGCTTGGCCCCGACTAGCGGGGCTTCCGGGGAGCTGTTTTTT
TRBD1	TRBV7-3	TRBJ2-1	NA	CASSSTGFNEQFF	TGTGCCAGCAGCTCGACAGGGTTCAATGAGCAGTTCTTC
NA	TRBV29-1	TRBJ1-1	NA	CSVPSSTGSMNTEAFF	TGCAGCGTCCCCTCCTCGACAGGTTCTATGAACACTGAAGCTTTCTTT
NA	TRBV10-3	TRBJ1-1	NA	CAISGLGQGFTEAFF	TGTGCCATCAGTGGGCTCGGGCAGGGGTTCACTGAAGCTTTCTTT